The present T cell receptor beta chain was sequenced within a study of shared clonotypes between healthy human individuals. Study findings and constraints: Naive subsets usually exceeded memory subsets in estimated richness.

V was clipped by 5 bases and J by 9 bases, with 13 bases between them. This CDR3 contains 12 residues. The germline V gene has CDR1 LNHDA and CDR2 SQIVND (reference sequence). Naive CD8 populations comprised CD45RO-negative cells positively selected for CCR7, excluding terminally differentiated effector memory CD45RA+ cells. Sequencing used immunoSEQ multiplex PCR; TCRdb keeps in-frame clones, though not all of them. This table holds hundreds of thousands of clones, 95% to 97% found once. Concerning this clone: The antigen is undetermined.

The sequence derives from a woman aged 25-40 years in good health. V gene TRBV19 combines with J gene TRBJ1-1; D ambiguous. Sequences were obtained from naive CD8+ T cells sorted from blood. The chain's CDR3 is CASSGDTEKAFF. DNA for the CDR3: TGTGCCAGTAGTGGAGACACCGAAAAAGCTTTCTTT.